Listed below are T cell receptor beta chains from one sample, sequenced in a study of OX40 agonist ivuxolimab in advanced cancers. TCRdb's table, derived via immunoSEQ multiplex PCR, lists solely in-frame clones and lacks some. The repertoire consists of 50,000 to 65,000 clones, with around 82% occurring once and the leading ten covering approximately 1%. The specimen was CD4+ or CD8+ T cells sorted from blood, collected in a trial of the OX40 agonist ivuxolimab. Every receptor here comes from an adult with an advanced solid tumor such as melanoma, head and neck, liver or kidney cancer. Each CDR3 is given with its conserved first and last residue. D genes are given only for firm matches. Size is omitted from some rows. Given values are once, few, many or a class for expanded clones.

v_gene	abundance	d_gene	j_gene	CDR3aa	CDR3nt
TRBV4-3	once	NA	TRBJ2-7	CASSQDIRGYYEQYF	TGCGCCAGCAGCCAAGATATTAGGGGATACTACGAGCAGTACTTC
TRBV4-2	NA	NA	TRBJ1-2	CASSQEFNYGYTF	TGTGCCAGCAGCCAAGAATTCAACTATGGCTACACCTTC
TRBV14	NA	NA	TRBJ1-4	CASSQWGLGANEKLFF	TGTGCCAGCAGCCAGTGGGGGCTCGGGGCTAATGAAAAACTGTTTTTT
TRBV10-3	once	NA	TRBJ2-4	CAISESGQAFTKNIQYF	TGTGCCATCAGTGAGTCGGGGCAGGCCTTCACAAAAAACATTCAGTACTTC
TRBV5-4	NA	NA	TRBJ2-3	CASSLGSWGGGHTDTQYF	TGTGCCAGCAGCTTGGGGTCATGGGGCGGGGGCCACACAGATACGCAGTATTTT
TRBV5-4	NA	TRBD1	TRBJ1-6	CASSPGTGGANSPLHF	TGTGCCAGCAGCCCTGGGACAGGGGGCGCGAATTCACCCCTCCACTTT
TRBV28	NA	TRBD2	TRBJ2-7	CASSRGGAGSYEQYF	TGTGCCAGCAGTCGCGGGGGGGCAGGGTCCTACGAGCAGTACTTC
TRBV19	NA	NA	TRBJ1-1	CARNSTPEAFF	TGTGCCAGAAATTCGACGCCGGAAGCTTTCTTT
TRBV4-1	NA	TRBD2	TRBJ2-3	CASSQTGTRADTQYF	TGCGCCAGCAGCCAAACCGGGACTAGGGCAGATACGCAGTATTTT
TRBV18	many	NA	TRBJ2-7	CASSPESYEQYF	TGTGCCAGCTCACCAGAATCCTACGAGCAGTACTTC
TRBV30	NA	NA	TRBJ1-5	CACSRGVGQPQHF	TGTGCCTGCAGTCGGGGGGTAGGCCAGCCCCAGCATTTT
TRBV5-4	NA	NA	TRBJ2-7	CASSLRQGTYEQYF	TGTGCCAGCAGCTTGAGGCAGGGCACCTACGAGCAGTACTTC
TRBV9	NA	NA	TRBJ1-5	CASSVGGLSNQPQHF	TGTGCCAGCAGCGTCGGGGGTCTCAGCAATCAGCCCCAGCATTTT
TRBV5-1	NA	TRBD1	TRBJ1-2	CASSTGDETVRYGYTF	TGCGCCAGCAGCACAGGGGACGAGACGGTACGCTATGGCTACACCTTC
TRBV5-1	NA	TRBD2	TRBJ2-3	CASSSTSGGAEDTQYF	TGCGCCAGCAGCTCGACTAGCGGGGGGGCGGAAGATACGCAGTATTTT
TRBV29-1	NA	NA	TRBJ2-1	CSVEGWLANEQFF	TGCAGCGTTGAAGGCTGGCTAGCTAATGAGCAGTTCTTC
TRBV9	few	TRBD1	TRBJ1-1	CASSVEGQGSTEAFF	TGTGCCAGCAGCGTTGAGGGACAGGGGAGCACTGAAGCTTTCTTT
TRBV11-1	NA	TRBD1	TRBJ1-1	CASSYNNQGGNTEAFF	TGTGCCAGCAGCTACAATAACCAGGGGGGGAACACTGAAGCTTTCTTT
TRBV5-4	NA	TRBD2	TRBJ2-3	CASSLYGGTDTQYF	TGTGCCAGCAGCTTGTACGGGGGGACAGATACGCAGTATTTT
TRBV2	NA	TRBD2	TRBJ2-3	CASNPGGEGDTQYF	TGTGCCAGCAATCCGGGGGGGGAGGGCGATACGCAGTATTTT
TRBV5-4	once	NA	TRBJ2-3	CASSFRGRGRGDTQYF	TGTGCCAGCAGCTTTCGTGGCCGGGGGCGTGGAGATACGCAGTATTTT
TRBV5-1	NA	NA	TRBJ1-2	CASSLDRRNGYTF	TGCGCCAGCAGCTTGGACAGAAGGAATGGCTACACCTTC
TRBV19	NA	TRBD1	TRBJ1-2	CASSTTVTGVYYGYTF	TGTGCCAGTAGTACTACTGTGACAGGGGTCTACTATGGCTACACCTTC
TRBV21-1	NA	NA	TRBJ2-7	CASSKEPAGGLSSYEQYF	TGTGCCAGCAGCAAAGAGCCAGCGGGGGGGTTAAGCTCCTACGAGCAGTACTTC
TRBV9	NA	NA	TRBJ1-1	CASSVREGGTEAFF	TGTGCCAGCAGCGTACGGGAGGGAGGCACTGAAGCTTTCTTT
TRBV4-2	few	NA	TRBJ1-1	CASSQDHKAGAFF	TGTGCCAGCAGCCAAGATCATAAGGCCGGGGCTTTCTTT
TRBV19	few	TRBD1	TRBJ2-1	CATTIGQGSREFF	TGTGCCACAACAATCGGACAGGGCAGTCGGGAGTTCTTC
TRBV10-3	NA	NA	TRBJ1-6	CAIGRQTQETSSYNSPLHF	TGTGCCATCGGACGCCAAACACAGGAGACCAGCTCCTATAATTCACCCCTCCACTTT
TRBV2	once	NA	TRBJ2-2	CASKIRQPPGELFF	TGTGCCAGCAAAATTAGACAGCCCCCCGGGGAGCTGTTTTTT
TRBV27	NA	NA	TRBJ2-2	CASSLWGTGELFF	TGTGCCAGCAGTTTATGGGGGACCGGGGAGCTGTTTTTT
TRBV5-4	NA	TRBD1	TRBJ1-2	CASSDKRQGSNYGYTF	TGTGCCAGCAGCGACAAACGACAGGGAAGTAACTATGGCTACACCTTC
TRBV5-1	once	TRBD1	TRBJ2-5	CASSISPGQQETQYF	TGCGCCAGCAGCATATCACCGGGACAGCAAGAGACCCAGTACTTC
TRBV2	NA	TRBD1	TRBJ2-7	CASSEVRGRSSYEQYF	TGTGCCAGCAGTGAAGTGAGGGGGCGATCCTCCTACGAGCAGTACTTC
TRBV27	NA	NA	TRBJ1-2	CASSLSGGVSYGYTF	TGTGCCAGCAGTTTATCCGGGGGGGTTAGCTATGGCTACACCTTC
TRBV29-1	NA	NA	TRBJ1-2	CSVLQHRNYGYTF	TGCAGCGTTTTACAGCACCGTAACTATGGCTACACCTTC
TRBV4-1	few	NA	TRBJ2-2	CASSQAGLVTNTGELFF	TGCGCCAGCAGCCAAGCAGGACTCGTTACGAACACCGGGGAGCTGTTTTTT
TRBV7-9	NA	NA	TRBJ2-7	CASSSLSGFYEQYF	TGTGCCAGCAGCTCCCTATCCGGTTTCTACGAGCAGTACTTC
TRBV19	few	NA	TRBJ1-2	CASSPRTEISNYGYTF	TGTGCCAGTAGTCCCAGGACGGAGATCTCTAACTATGGCTACACCTTC
TRBV30	few	NA	TRBJ1-6	CAYAGHYNSPLHF	TGTGCCTATGCGGGACATTATAATTCACCCCTCCACTTT
TRBV5-1	NA	NA	TRBJ2-7	CASSSTRSYEQYF	TGCGCCAGCAGTTCCACGAGGTCCTACGAGCAGTACTTC